This paragraph reports one T cell receptor (beta chain). In the original processing: ImmunoSEQ junction-only sequences lacked quality scores, so their filtering differed. TCRdb's table, derived via immunoSEQ multiplex PCR, lists solely in-frame clones and lacks some. That table supplies the V and J calls and clone size; D and trimming were determined from the DNA. The sample records millions of clones, around 96% being singletons. This CDR3 has 15 residues. The ends lost 3 bases at V and 3 bases at J; junction bases unmatched: 4. Germline assignment: CDR1 WNHNN and CDR2 SYGVQD (reference sequence). Naive-designated CD8 cells lacked CD45RO, were positively enriched for CCR7, and omitted terminally differentiated effector memory CD45RA+ cells. This sample was taken from a study of shared clonotypes between healthy human individuals.

Sequencing input: naive CD8+ T cells sorted from blood. The sequence was obtained from a man aged 18 to 30 in good health. The V call is TRBV10-1, the J call TRBJ2-3, with TRBD2 matching 9 bases. In DNA, the CDR3 is TGCGCCAGCAGTGATCGACTAGCGGTGACAGATACGCAGTATTTT. Translated: CASSDRLAVTDTQYF.